Below, one T cell receptor beta chain is given with its context. The antigen is unknown. The CDR3 consists of 13 residues. The germline V gene has CDR1 SQVTM and CDR2 ANQGSEA. With V trimmed by 5 bases and J by 11 bases, 9 bases remained unmatched. These data belong to a study of blood T cells in healthy people across ages. Study-wide results and limits: While age rose, TCR beta diversity per million T cells dropped in a roughly linear way. The long-lived group displayed more naive CD4+ cells, plus higher diversity, than the aged donors did. Strong correlation existed between TCR beta diversity and naive T cell percentage.

Through a sample-barcoded 5' primer and a J-beta primer mix, a second PCR was run for 7 to 11 cycles. Each TCR beta cDNA got a 12-nucleotide random molecular identifier. TCRdb analysed the 5' RACE reads with MiXCR anew, one entry per CDR3 protein. The sample holds 700,000 to 1,000,000 distinct CDR3 sequences, approximately 48% seen once. The chain combines TRBV29-1 with TRBJ1-1; 12 positions match TRBD1. Source material: blood. The receptor's source is a man aged 55 to 70 in good health. Written as DNA, the CDR3 is TGCAGCGTTCGGGGACAGGGGGCCGAAGGGGCTTTCTTT. Translating it yields CSVRGQGAEGAFF.